The clone carrying this TCR beta chain came up many times. Its antigen is not known. The CDR3 totals 16 residues. The V gene lost 0 bases and the J gene lost 0 bases, with 8 bases spanning the gap. Germline V gives CDR1 MGHRA, CDR2 YSYEKL. TCR cDNA received a 3' ligated oligonucleotide that carried a UMI. These data belong to a study of naive and memory T cell subsets. General observations from the study: This RNA-based method may be sensitive to activation-related transcript changes.

Ligated cDNA underwent four rounds of PCR with nested alpha and beta constant region primers and SP2. TCRdb ran MiXCR on the 5' RACE reads and lists one entry per CDR3 protein. The sample includes approximately 52,000 distinct CDR3 sequences, about 4.8% of them seen just once. This chain connects TRBV4-1 to TRBJ2-2; tentative D call: TRBD1 (6 bases). The TCR comes from a female donor in good health. The CDR3 reads CASSQDPGANTGELFF. In DNA, the CDR3 is TGCGCCAGCAGCCAAGACCCAGGGGCGAACACCGGGGAGCTGTTTTTT.